Shown below are 21 T cell receptor beta chains from a single sample sequenced in a study of radiotherapy plus CTLA-4 blockade in lung cancer. Libraries were prepared by immunoSEQ multiplex PCR; TCRdb keeps only in-frame clonotypes and omits some of them. The repertoire holds tens of thousands of clones, with around 81% as singletons. Sequencing used peripheral blood, obtained from a patient treated with radiotherapy plus ipilimumab. These receptors were taken from a human donor with non-small cell lung cancer who had a partial response to radiotherapy plus ipilimumab. Some clones in this sample may be carry-over from other donors' samples.

This chain links TRBV6-6 with TRBJ2-1, with TRBD2 matching 10 bases. This CDR3 has 16 amino acids. CDR1 MNHNY and CDR2 SVGAGI come from the germline V gene (reference sequence). V was pared by 0 bases and J by 3 bases, with 2 bases of the junction left unmatched. DNA of the CDR3: TGTGCCAGCAGTTACTCGGCTAGCGGGGGCTACAATGAGCAGTTCTTC. This translates into CASSYSASGGYNEQFF.

The chain combines TRBV7-3 with TRBJ2-3; perhaps TRBD1 as D (6 bases). This CDR3 region has 13 residues. Trimming left V 5 bases short and J 3 bases short, with 9 bases between. Germline-derived CDR1 and CDR2 are SGHTA and FQGTGA. The CDR3 coding sequence is TGTGCCAGCAGCAAAACAGGGACAGATACGCAGTATTTT. It yields the protein CASSKTGTDTQYF.

V gene TRBV11-2 combines with J gene TRBJ2-3; 13 nucleotides line up with TRBD2. Germline loops: CDR1 SGHAT, CDR2 FQNNGV. The CDR3 consists of 18 residues. Trimming removed 5 bases from V and 3 bases from J; junction bases left unmatched: 11. This CDR3 reads CASSPGLAGVLWTDTQYF. For the CDR3, the DNA is TGTGCCAGCAGCCCCGGACTAGCGGGGGTATTATGGACAGATACGCAGTATTTT.

This clone was detected only once. The V call is TRBV19, the J call TRBJ2-7; no clear D gene. V dropped 3 bases and J dropped 0 bases, with 18 bases sitting between them. The CDR3 has 17 amino acids. Germline V gene data show CDR1 as LNHDA and CDR2 as SQIVND (reference sequence). The CDR3 region has the DNA TGTGCCAGTAGTATTTTTGCCCACGGGTCAGACTCCTACGAGCAGTACTTC. Encoded protein: CASSIFAHGSDSYEQYF.

The chain employs TRBV28 and TRBJ1-4; D is undetermined. V was shortened by 8 bases and J by 14 bases, with 18 bases between the two germline ends. The V gene's germline CDR1 is MDHEN and CDR2 SYDVKM. The CDR3 length is 12 residues. The DNA for the CDR3 is TGTGCCAGCTATGACGGGAAAAATGAGCTGTTTTTT. Encoded protein: CASYDGKNELFF.

The V gene is TRBV6-1, the J gene TRBJ1-1, with D uncertain. Germline V gene data show CDR1 as MNHNS and CDR2 as SASEGT. This CDR3 region has 14 residues. Deletions cut 0 bases from V and 6 bases from J, with 11 bases between. The CDR3 is CASSEARFRAEAFF. The CDR3 nucleotides are TGTGCCAGCAGTGAAGCGAGGTTTCGTGCTGAAGCTTTCTTT.

The chain couples TRBV28 to TRBJ2-7; D perhaps matches TRBD1 (5 bases). Germline CDR1 is MDHEN and CDR2 is SYDVKM. The V end was cut by 3 bases, the J end by 3 bases, with 21 bases between. This CDR3 spans 17 amino acids. The CDR3 sequence is CASSFNPGSGIIYEQYF. The DNA of the CDR3 is TGTGCCAGCAGTTTTAACCCAGGCTCAGGGATAATCTACGAGCAGTACTTC.

The V gene is TRBV6-6, the J gene TRBJ1-1; 8 positions match TRBD1. CDR1 is MNHNY and CDR2 is SVGAGI in the germline V gene (reference sequence). V lost 5 bases, J lost 3 bases, and 8 bases stayed unmatched. The CDR3 covers 15 residues. CDR3 nucleotide sequence: TGTGCCAGCAGTCACAAAGACAGGGGAGACACTGAAGCTTTCTTT. It specifies CASSHKDRGDTEAFF.

This chain connects TRBV4-3 to TRBJ2-1; TRBD1 is a possible D gene (5 bases). V was trimmed by 0 bases and J by 0 bases, leaving 6 bases between them. Germline V lookup: CDR1 LGHNA, CDR2 YSLEER. The CDR3 sequence is 15 residues long. For the CDR3, the DNA is TGCGCCAGCAGCCAAGATCAGGGCTCCTACAATGAGCAGTTCTTC. Its protein is CASSQDQGSYNEQFF.

The chain joins TRBV14 to TRBJ2-1; TRBD2 is a possible D gene (6 bases). CDR1 is SGHDN and CDR2 is FVKESK in the germline V gene. The CDR3 loop spans 13 amino acids. Trimming stripped 2 bases from V and 10 bases from J, with 12 bases between. In DNA, the CDR3 is TGTGCCAGCAGCCAACGGGGACTTGTAGAGCAGTTCTTC. Protein sequence: CASSQRGLVEQFF.

The chain has TRBV7-2 and TRBJ1-2; D is uncertain. The CDR3 runs 14 residues. Germline V gene data show CDR1 as SGHTA and CDR2 as FQGNSA. Trimming left V 2 bases short and J 3 bases short, with 10 bases between. CDR3 residues: CASSLSGEYYGYTF. Written as DNA, the CDR3 is TGTGCCAGCAGCTTATCCGGAGAGTACTATGGCTACACCTTC.

Turning to this clone: A junction boundary mismatches the germline segment, possibly from a read error. This specimen includes other DNA sequences encoding the same CDR3. The chain has TRBV30 and TRBJ2-1, with 7 bases matching TRBD2. This CDR3 is 16 amino acids long. Looked up from germline, CDR1 is GTSNPN and CDR2 is SVGIG (reference sequence). CDR3 region: CAWRPFEGGAYNEQFF. CDR3 bases: TGCGCCTGGAGACCCTTCGAGGGAGGGGCGTACAATGAGCAGTTCTTC. Variable domain in full (rest from reference TRBV30 and TRBJ2-1): SQTIHQWPATLVQPVGSPLSLECTVEGTSNPNLYWYRQAAGRGLQLLFYSVGIGQISSEVPQNLSASRPQDRQFILSSKKLLLSDSGFYLCAWRPFEGGAYNEQFFGPGTRLTVL.

The gene calls are TRBV7-2 and TRBJ2-4, with D perhaps matching TRBD2 (6 bases). V was clipped by 1 base and J by 3 bases, with 19 bases between them. Germline assignment: CDR1 SGHTA and CDR2 FQGNSA. This CDR3 region has 18 residues. In nucleotides, the CDR3 is TGTGCCAGCAGCTTAGTTCGGTTAGGCGGGGCGGTCAAAAACATTCAGTACTTC. It translates to CASSLVRLGGAVKNIQYF.

This chain links TRBV10-2 with TRBJ1-1; D uncertain. Per germline, CDR1 WSHSY and CDR2 SAAADI. V lost 5 bases and J lost 1, with 2 bases in between. This CDR3 has 11 amino acids. CDR3 DNA sequence: TGCGCCAGCAGTCAGAACACTGAAGCTTTCTTT. Its translation: CASSQNTEAFF.

Regarding this clone: This same CDR3 is encoded by further DNA sequences in the sample. The V gene is TRBV2, the J gene TRBJ2-3; 12 bases line up with TRBD2. Unmatched junction bases numbered 7, after V lost 6 bases and J lost 6 bases. Germline V gene data show CDR1 as SNHLY and CDR2 as FYNNEI. This CDR3 region has 15 residues. This CDR3 is CASSATSGGTDTQYF. The CDR3 DNA follows: TGTGCCAGCAGCGCCACTAGCGGGGGGACGGATACGCAGTATTTT.

V is TRBV10-3 and J is TRBJ1-5, with D perhaps matching TRBD1 (5 bases). Trimming left V 4 bases short and J 7 bases short, with 11 bases between. The germline V gene encodes CDR1 ENHRY and CDR2 SYGVKD. CDR3 length equals 13 residues. The CDR3 loop reads CAISAQGNQPQHF. CDR3 DNA sequence: TGTGCCATCAGTGCTCAGGGTAACCAGCCCCAGCATTTT.

The V call is TRBV2, the J call TRBJ1-5; D perhaps matches TRBD1 (5 bases). Germline V gene lookup returns CDR1 SNHLY and CDR2 FYNNEI. The ends were cut back, 7 bases at V and 9 bases at J, with 13 bases in the middle. CDR3 length: 12 amino acids. CDR3 residues: CASNGGLGPQHF. The CDR3 DNA is TGTGCCAGCAACGGGGGTCTCGGGCCCCAGCATTTT.

The V call is TRBV2, the J call TRBJ1-5, with D perhaps TRBD1 (6 bases). The length of the CDR3 is 16 residues. V was shortened by 7 bases and J by 7 bases, with 23 bases between the two germline ends. Per the germline V gene, CDR1 is SNHLY and CDR2 is FYNNEI. CDR3 coding DNA: TGTGCCAGCACACCTTACAAAACGACAGGAGAACAGCCCCAGCATTTT. Protein: CASTPYKTTGEQPQHF.

This sequence joins TRBV11-3 and TRBJ2-7; the D gene is possibly TRBD2 (6 bases). Trimming removed 0 bases from V and 5 bases from J, with 11 bases in between. This CDR3 spans 14 amino acids. In germline, CDR1 is SGHNT, CDR2 YENEEA. The CDR3 nucleotides are TGTGCCAGCAGCTTAGATGGGACTCTAAACGAGCAGTACTTC. Its protein product is CASSLDGTLNEQYF.

This clone showed up just once. The chain has TRBV9 and TRBJ2-2; 7 bases fit TRBD1. The V and J ends lost 4 bases and 2 bases, in that order; junction bases with no gene match: 5. This CDR3 is 15 amino acids long. The germline gives CDR1 SGDLS, CDR2 YYNGEE. The CDR3 coding sequence is TGTGCCAGCAGCTTGCGGACAGGAAACACCGGGGAGCTGTTTTTT. Amino acid sequence: CASSLRTGNTGELFF.

J is TRBJ2-1 and V is TRBV9, with 7 bases aligning to TRBD2. The CDR3 runs 14 residues. The J segment lost 8 bases and the V segment lost 8 bases, leaving 13 bases of the junction unmatched. Germline values: CDR1 SGDLS, CDR2 YYNGEE. This CDR3 reads CASELGPRGDEQFF. The DNA of the CDR3 is TGTGCCAGTGAACTAGGACCTCGGGGGGATGAGCAGTTCTTC.